These T cell receptor beta chains were read from a single sample in a study of blood T cell repertoires in COVID-19. Measured with immunoSEQ multiplex PCR; TCRdb has only the in-frame clones, and not every one. The repertoire consists of approximately 300,000 clones, with roughly 89% occurring once and the leading ten covering 0.7% to 0.9%. Sequencing used peripheral blood. The receptors originated from a man aged 25-45 years with acute or convalescent COVID-19. CDR3s leave out the opening cysteine and the closing phenylalanine or tryptophan.

J,V,CDR3
TRBJ1-2,TRBV2,ASSRLGGYT
TRBJ2-1,TRBV5-4,ASNLGGGDYNEQF
TRBJ1-2,TRBV6-5,ASTTRTYYGYT
TRBJ2-3,TRBV2,ASSAPSGRLGTDTQY
TRBJ2-3,TRBV5-1,ASSPRTGWDTQY
TRBJ2-7,TRBV4-2,ASSLRGGQGNSYEQY
TRBJ2-3,TRBV11-2,ASSLGADRGITDTQY
TRBJ2-1,TRBV19,ASSMTSGTYNEQF
TRBJ1-2,TRBV4-1,ASSQEGLGGYT
TRBJ2-7,TRBV9,ASSVGLKAEQY
TRBJ1-1,TRBV5-1,ASSKWLSTEAF
TRBJ2-7,TRBV28,ASSLSGYTHRVSSYEQY
TRBJ1-2,TRBV28,ASSLPHKNYGYT
TRBJ1-6,TRBV5-1,ASSLEENSPLH
TRBJ2-2,TRBV5-4,ASKVSAGGNTGELF
TRBJ1-2,TRBV28,ASSPSQKGVGYT
TRBJ2-1,TRBV30,AWTPGWYNEQF
TRBJ1-1,TRBV29-1,SVELGPTGVTEAF
TRBJ1-2,TRBV6-5,ASSSGLANYGYT
TRBJ1-2,TRBV28,ASSLLTDYGYT
TRBJ2-1,TRBV28,ASSLGGAGPNYNEQF
TRBJ1-4,TRBV15,ATSLRRGANEKLF
TRBJ2-7,TRBV5-1,ASSLSDFYEQY
TRBJ1-1,TRBV6-5,ASSWGRGNTEAF
TRBJ2-1,TRBV7-9,ASSLVRENPF
TRBJ1-3,TRBV6-4,ASSVAGSGNTIY
TRBJ2-3,TRBV3-1/TRBV3-2,ASSQTGGGLY
TRBJ1-1,TRBV5-1,ASSSGRQGAEAF
TRBJ1-2,TRBV28,ASTGTGGLYNYGYT
TRBJ1-2,TRBV5-8,ASSDRTGPREGYT
TRBJ2-7,TRBV7-9,ASSFTLADEQY
TRBJ1-3,TRBV4-1,ASSWGGGNTIY
TRBJ1-1,TRBV12-3/TRBV12-4,ASSTYVTEAF
TRBJ2-1,TRBV7-9,ASSLVAVNNEQF
TRBJ2-5,TRBV5-1,ASTLSRQDQETQY
TRBJ1-3,TRBV18,ASSSIQGTGNTIY
TRBJ1-6,TRBV19,ASSIQGGVNSPLH
TRBJ2-3,TRBV29-1,SVEDEALSGTDTQY
TRBJ2-2,TRBV6-1,ASSALAGGITGELF
TRBJ1-3,TRBV3-1/TRBV3-2,ASSLGQGNTIY
TRBJ1-2,TRBV5-6,ASSGNRGYYGYT
TRBJ1-2,TRBV5-1,ASSTRQGYGYT
TRBJ1-5,TRBV7-9,ASSLGHGNQPQH
TRBJ1-3,TRBV19,ASSRGSGKGNTIY
TRBJ2-1,TRBV24-1,ATSEEGTSYNEQF
TRBJ1-4,TRBV28,ASSLFKGLLEKLF
TRBJ2-7,TRBV5-4,ASSLVAGGEQY
TRBJ2-3,TRBV7-9,ASSLGQGSTDTQY
TRBJ1-2,TRBV5-4,ASRRSGQARFYT
TRBJ2-1,TRBV10-1,ASSESTGLVEQF
TRBJ1-1,TRBV10-3,AISESEANRLNTEAF
TRBJ2-1,TRBV7-9,ASSPRANEQF
TRBJ2-3,TRBV9,ASSVAPSTDTQY
TRBJ2-2,TRBV12-3/TRBV12-4,ARPGRDGGELF
TRBJ2-3,TRBV30,AWSLAGGDTQY
TRBJ2-1,TRBV12-3/TRBV12-4,ASSLNEQF
TRBJ2-5,TRBV7-8,ASSLWAGSRVETQY
TRBJ2-7,TRBV19,ASPYTGTGPYEQY
TRBJ1-1,TRBV15,ATSRDRANTEAF
TRBJ1-1,TRBV4-1,ASSQRNMGSGQVEAF